This T cell receptor beta chain was recorded in a study of cytomegalovirus exposure and HLA in healthy donors. Study outcomes and limitations: For most TCR beta V segments, an earlier analysis put the productive rate at about 87% or about 30% of the time. Many donors shared some public TCRs, even though most TCR sequences were rare. Immune exposure information comprised only CMV serostatus.

Regarding this clone: No antigen is known for it.

Donors had nominal health at sampling but likely had unrecorded immune exposures. The V end lost 5 bases, the J end lost 1 base, and 14 bases lay between the germline ends. Germline V CDR1 and CDR2: LNHDA, SQIVND (reference sequence). The CDR3 totals 15 residues. In the PCR, 60 Vbeta and 13 Jbeta primers were used. Repertoires were generated with immunoSEQ multiplex PCR, while TCRdb's copy carries only in-frame clones and drops some. The table lists approximately 100,000 clones, 76% of them singletons. The sequenced sample was PBMCs. The V call is TRBV19, the J call TRBJ1-1, with D possibly matching TRBD1 (5 bases). The TCR sequence derives from a woman between 18 and 29 years old in good health and CMV-seropositive. CDR3 loop: CASSLKGPKNTEAFF. The CDR3 DNA reads TGTGCCAGTAGTTTGAAGGGGCCTAAGAACACTGAAGCTTTCTTT.